This TCR beta chain came from a study of spatial heterogeneity in lung cancer. Indicated time point: sample taken at primary tumor resection. There were around 72 donors, all of them untreated patients with early-stage non-small cell lung cancer. This clonotype is categorized as medium-sized. Germline V gives CDR1 MNHNS, CDR2 SASEGT. CDR3 length: 14 residues. The V segment lost 10 bases and the J segment 2 bases; nucleotides outside the gene matches: 9. Each CDR3 protein gets one entry after TCRdb re-called the 5' RACE reads with MiXCR. The sample yields some 3,000 distinct CDR3 sequences, about 18% seen once.

V gene TRBV6-1 combines with J gene TRBJ2-7, with 9 bases lining up with TRBD2. The sequencing here drew on normal lung tissue next to the tumor, taken at surgery. The TCR originated in a female donor with early-stage non-small cell lung cancer. The CDR3 loop is CATLSGRTTYEQYF. DNA for the CDR3: TGTGCCACCCTAAGCGGGAGGACCACCTACGAGCAGTACTTC.